This T cell receptor beta chain was sequenced for a study of technical replicates of blood from several donors. The assay was immunoSEQ multiplex PCR, and TCRdb's table has in-frame clones only and misses some. The data show about 56,000 clones, with roughly 96% seen just once and around 3% held by the top ten. This CDR3 has 17 residues. Germline CDR1 is MGHRA and CDR2 is YSYEKL. V lost 0 bases, J lost 10 bases, and 11 bases stayed unmatched. Sample: PBMCs. The chain joins TRBV4-1 to TRBJ2-1; TRBD2 matches 11 bases. The sequence was collected from a human donor in good health. Some clones in this sample may be carry-over from other donors' samples. The CDR3 nucleotides are TGCGCCAGCAGCCAAGAGCGACTAGCGGGGCCCGGGGGGGAGCAGTTCTTC. Its translation is CASSQERLAGPGGEQFF.